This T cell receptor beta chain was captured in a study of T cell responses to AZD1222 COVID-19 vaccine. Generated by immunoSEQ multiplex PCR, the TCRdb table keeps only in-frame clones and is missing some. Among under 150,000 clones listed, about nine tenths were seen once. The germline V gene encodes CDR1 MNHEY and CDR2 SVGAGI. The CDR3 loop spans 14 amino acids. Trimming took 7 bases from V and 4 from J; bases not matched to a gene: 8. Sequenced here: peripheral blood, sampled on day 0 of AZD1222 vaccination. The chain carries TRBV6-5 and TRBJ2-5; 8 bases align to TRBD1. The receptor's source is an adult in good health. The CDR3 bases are TGTGCCAGCACCTATCGGACAGGGCTAGAGACCCAGTACTTC. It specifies CASTYRTGLETQYF.